The 22 T cell receptor beta chains below come from one sample, sequenced in a study of shared clonotypes between healthy human individuals. Assay used: immunoSEQ multiplex PCR; TCRdb lists only in-frame clones, some missing. The table lists a few million clones, around 95% of them singletons. The sequenced sample was naive CD4+ T cells sorted from blood. Stated subset: CD45RA+ positively selected. The receptor source for this set is a man aged 18-30 years in good health.

The chain links TRBV30 to TRBJ1-2; 7 nucleotides match TRBD1. CDR3 length: 11 amino acids. With 8 bases clipped from V and 5 bases from J, the junction kept 5 bases outside the gene matches. CDR1 and CDR2 (germline): GTSNPN, SVGIG (reference sequence). The CDR3 protein is CAQGQSYGYTF. For the CDR3, the DNA is TGTGCCCAGGGACAGAGTTATGGCTACACCTTC.

V is TRBV18 and J is TRBJ1-2; D is perhaps TRBD1 (6 bases). V lost 0 bases, J lost 8 bases, and 13 bases lay in between. Germline values: CDR1 KGHSH, CDR2 LQKENI. The CDR3 contains 14 residues. CDR3: CASSPPVSGDGYTF. In nucleotides, the CDR3 is TGTGCCAGCTCACCACCGGTCTCAGGGGACGGCTACACCTTC.

This clone was detected once. In DNA, the CDR3 is TGCGCCAGCAGCTCCGGGACGCGGGCCCAAGAGACCCAGTACTTC. Protein product: CASSSGTRAQETQYF. V usage is TRBV5-1 and J usage is TRBJ2-5; D could derive from TRBD1 or TRBD2 (5 bases each). The ends were cut back, 3 bases at V and 1 base at J, with 13 bases in the middle. CDR3 length equals 15 residues. The germline V gene encodes CDR1 SGHRS and CDR2 YFSETQ.

On this clone itself: This may come from a read error, since a much larger clone is one base off. The same CDR3 also results from other DNA sequences found in this sample. The chain uses TRBV5-6 and TRBJ2-7; D ambiguous. V was clipped by 3 bases and J by 2 bases, with 3 bases between them. The CDR3 is made up of 11 amino acids. Per the germline V gene, CDR1 is SGHDT and CDR2 is YYEEEE. This CDR3 reads CASSSTYEQYF. CDR3 bases: TGTGCCAGCAGCTCCACCTACGAGCAGTACTTC.

The V call is TRBV6-5, the J call TRBJ1-3; D is unclear. Germline V gives CDR1 MNHEY, CDR2 SVGAGI. The CDR3 is made up of 16 amino acids. Trimming stripped 2 bases from V and 0 bases from J, with 11 bases between. In DNA, the CDR3 is TGTGCCAGCAGTTACGATGGACCCCGCTCTGGAAACACCATATATTTT. Its translation is CASSYDGPRSGNTIYF.

Note on this clone: At one end the junction does not follow the germline gene, possibly because of a read error. The J gene is TRBJ1-1, the V gene TRBV7-9; D is ambiguous. CDR1 is SEHNR, CDR2 FQNEAQ, per germline (reference sequence). CDR3 length: 17 residues. CDR3 coding DNA: TGTGCCAGCAGTTTAGTCTTGAGGTTACCCCGGGACACTGAAGCTTTCTTT. Translated, it gives CASSLVLRLPRDTEAFF.

The chain joins TRBV18 to TRBJ1-6; unclear D gene. Per germline, CDR1 KGHSH and CDR2 LQKENI. V lost 3 bases to trimming and J lost 3 bases, with 6 bases between them. The CDR3 sequence is 14 residues long. The DNA for the CDR3 is TGTGCCAGCTCACCTGCCAGCTATAATTCACCCCTCCACTTT. Amino acids: CASSPASYNSPLHF.

This chain connects TRBV7-9 to TRBJ2-7; unclear D gene. The germline V gene encodes CDR1 SEHNR and CDR2 FQNEAQ (reference sequence). Trimming took off 3 bases at V and 4 bases at J, with 7 bases between the two ends. The CDR3 sequence is 12 residues long. DNA for the CDR3: TGTGCCAGCAGCTTCTGGGGTTACGAGCAGTACTTC. Its translation: CASSFWGYEQYF.

The chain employs TRBV5-1 and TRBJ2-4; 7 bases map to TRBD1. The V and J ends lost 0 bases and 9 bases, in that order; junction bases with no gene match: 9. The CDR3 contains 15 residues. Looked up from germline, CDR1 is SGHRS and CDR2 is YFSETQ. CDR3 sequence reads: CASSLATGSVGIQYF. For the CDR3, the DNA is TGCGCCAGCAGCTTGGCGACAGGGTCGGTTGGCATTCAGTACTTC.

This clone was observed a single time. The chain is built from TRBV19 and TRBJ2-7, with 9 positions matching TRBD1. The CDR3 extends over 14 amino acids. Germline V gene data show CDR1 as LNHDA and CDR2 as SQIVND (reference sequence). V gave up 6 bases and J gave up 3 bases; unmatched junction bases: 6. The DNA for the CDR3 is TGTGCCAGTAGCCTCACAGGGGGCATCTACGAGCAGTACTTC. Amino acids: CASSLTGGIYEQYF.

The V call is TRBV27, the J call TRBJ2-6; D possibly uses TRBD1 or TRBD2 (5 bases each). CDR1 and CDR2 (germline): MNHEY, SMNVEV (reference sequence). V was cut by 6 bases and J by 0 bases, with 9 bases left in between. This CDR3 comprises 15 residues. The CDR3 coding sequence is TGTGCCAGCAGACCAGGGACCTCTGGGGCCAACGTCCTGACTTTC. Translated: CASRPGTSGANVLTF.

V gene TRBV30 combines with J gene TRBJ2-4; D is unclear. Trimming cost V 1 base and J 0 bases, with 10 bases left between them. The germline V gene has CDR1 GTSNPN and CDR2 SVGIG (reference sequence). This CDR3 spans 15 amino acids. The CDR3 DNA reads TGTGCCTGGAGTGACGCCAGACTAGCCAAAAACATTCAGTACTTC. This encodes CAWSDARLAKNIQYF.

The chain recombines TRBV10-1 with TRBJ2-3; TRBD2 matches 9 bases. Germline V gives CDR1 WNHNN, CDR2 SYGVQD (reference sequence). The CDR3 covers 15 residues. The V gene end was trimmed by 3 bases and the J gene end by 2 bases; junction bases not matched to a gene: 3. The CDR3 reads CASSEPSGATDTQYF. The CDR3, as DNA: TGCGCCAGCAGTGAACCTAGCGGGGCCACAGATACGCAGTATTTT.

The CDR3 loop reads CASSPVGRTIVSLHF. The CDR3 region has the DNA TGTGCCAGCTCACCCGTTGGACGGACTATAGTATCCCTCCACTTT. The rearrangement joins TRBV18 to TRBJ1-6; no clear D gene. The CDR3 has 15 amino acids. The ends were cut back, 3 bases at V and 14 bases at J, with 20 bases in the middle. Germline values: CDR1 KGHSH, CDR2 LQKENI.

The chain links TRBV19 to TRBJ1-5; a possible D gene is TRBD1 (6 bases). Germline V gives CDR1 LNHDA, CDR2 SQIVND (reference sequence). Trimming stripped 7 bases from V and 5 bases from J, with 15 bases between. This CDR3 region has 14 residues. The CDR3 region has the DNA TGTGCCAGTAAACGGGGGCAGATCGATCAGCCCCAGCATTTT. As protein: CASKRGQIDQPQHF.

The chain carries TRBV6-1 and TRBJ1-6; TRBD1 aligns across 9 bases. V dropped 2 bases and J dropped 7; count of bases not matched to a gene: 12. The CDR3 has 18 amino acids. Germline V gene sequence: CDR1 MNHNS, CDR2 SASEGT. The CDR3 bases are TGTGCCAGCAGTGAATCGGGGACAGGGCCGACTTCAAATTCACCCCTCCACTTT. Translated, it gives CASSESGTGPTSNSPLHF.

V usage is TRBV10-3 and J usage is TRBJ2-3, with 10 nucleotides matching TRBD2. The germline V gene has CDR1 ENHRY and CDR2 SYGVKD. The CDR3 is 16 residues long. Unmatched junction bases numbered 7, after V lost 2 bases and J lost 5 bases. Here the CDR3 DNA reads TGTGCCATCAGTGAGGGTCCGGGACTAGCGTTAGATACGCAGTATTTT. Protein: CAISEGPGLALDTQYF.

The rearrangement links TRBV5-4 to TRBJ2-4; tentatively, D is TRBD1 (6 bases). Germline V lookup: CDR1 SGHNT, CDR2 YYREEE (reference sequence). Trimming shortened V by 3 bases and J by 6 bases, and 16 bases separated the two germline ends. The CDR3 runs to 15 residues. The CDR3 spells CASSSTGGDINIQYF. The DNA of the CDR3 is TGTGCCAGCAGCTCGACAGGCGGCGATATAAACATTCAGTACTTC. Full variable domain (missing parts from reference TRBV5-4 and TRBJ2-4): ETGVTQSPTHLIKTRGQQVTLRCSSQSGHNTVSWYQQALGQGPQFIFQYYREEENGRGNFPPRFSGLQFPNYSSELNVNALELDDSALYLCASSSTGGDINIQYFGAGTRLSVL.

This chain joins TRBV11-2 and TRBJ1-6, with TRBD1 identical over 7 bases. The CDR3 is 15 residues long. V gave up 4 bases and J gave up 9 bases; unmatched junction bases: 9. In germline, CDR1 is SGHAT, CDR2 FQNNGV. CDR3 DNA: TGTGCCAGCAGCTCGAGGACAGGCGAAGGTTCACCCCTCCACTTT. Translating gives CASSSRTGEGSPLHF.

The V and J genes are TRBV5-1 and TRBJ1-2; no reliable D call. V lost 0 bases and J 3 bases, leaving 6 bases between the germline ends. Germline V gives CDR1 SGHRS, CDR2 YFSETQ. The length of the CDR3 is 13 residues. The CDR3 region is CASSLEPDYGYTF. Here the CDR3 DNA reads TGCGCCAGCAGCTTGGAACCAGACTATGGCTACACCTTC.

V usage is TRBV9 and J usage is TRBJ1-5, with a tentative D call TRBD1 (5 bases). Germline CDR1 and CDR2: SGDLS and YYNGEE. The CDR3 has 16 residues. Trimming cost V 0 bases and J 6 bases, with 16 bases left between them. The CDR3 spells CASSVDGGTVGQPQHF. The CDR3 region has the DNA TGTGCCAGCAGCGTAGATGGGGGGACGGTTGGTCAGCCCCAGCATTTT.

The V gene is TRBV11-2, the J gene TRBJ1-2, with D tentatively TRBD1 (5 bases). This CDR3 is built from 14 residues. Per the germline V gene, CDR1 is SGHAT and CDR2 is FQNNGV. V shed 0 bases and J shed 2 bases, with 7 bases lying between them. As DNA, the CDR3 is TGTGCCAGCAGCTTAGATCAGGGAAACTATGGCTACACCTTC. Amino acids: CASSLDQGNYGYTF.